A single sample gave rise to the 30 T cell receptor beta chains below, sequenced in a study of esophageal squamous cell carcinoma under preoperative chemotherapy. Time point denoted: after preoperative PTX-NDP chemotherapy. TCRdb re-called the PCR reads through MiXCR, storing one row per CDR3 protein. The table shows 34,000 or so distinct CDR3 sequences, with about half occurring only once. The sample was taken from a patient given preoperative chemotherapy. The receptors were gathered from a human donor with esophageal squamous cell carcinoma. The donor label of this sample is uncertain.

The chain carries TRBV7-8 and TRBJ2-5, with D tentatively TRBD2 (5 bases). The J call is doubtful: the DNA matches TRBJ2-7 better. Germline V gene sequence: CDR1 SGHVS, CDR2 FQNEAQ. The CDR3 covers 13 residues. As DNA, the CDR3 is TGTGCCAGCAGCTTAGATTCGGGGAACGAGCAGTACTTC. It is translated as CASSLDSGNEQYF.

This clonotype was seen a handful of times. A read error may produce the germline difference seen at one junction end. The chain combines TRBV7-3 with TRBJ2-3; TRBD2 matches at 8 bases. Germline V gene sequence: CDR1 SGHTA, CDR2 FQGTGA. The CDR3 is 17 residues long. This CDR3 is CASSLKLGRGDRDTQYF. CDR3 sequence (DNA): TGTGCCAGCAGCCTCAAGCTGGGGCGGGGGGACCGAGATACCCAGTACTTT.

Regarding this clonotype: No conserved phenylalanine or tryptophan ends this CDR3, so it is likely a read error. The limits of the CDR3 on the DNA are not certain, so only TCRdb's listed CDR3 is given. The chain combines TRBV7-2 with TRBJ2-5; TRBD1, as called in the table, went unchecked against the DNA. CDR1 SGHTA and CDR2 FQGNSA come from the germline V gene. The CDR3 region is 15 residues in length, termini included. CDR3 residues: CASSPDIGQKETQFS.

The chain is built from TRBV7-2 and TRBJ2-3; TRBD2 is a possible D gene (5 bases). The V gene's germline CDR1 is SGHTA and CDR2 FQGNSA. Trimming took 7 bases from V and 14 from J, leaving 22 bases between them. This CDR3 comprises 13 residues. CDR3 region: CASTLDYEGALYF. CDR3 DNA sequence: TGTGCCAGCACCTTGGATTATGAGGGAGCGTTGTATTTT.

This clonotype has a count of ten or more. This rearrangement joins TRBV12-3 or TRBV12-4 to TRBJ2-5; no clear D. The CDR3 runs 14 residues. With 7 bases removed from V and 1 base from J, the gap between germline ends came to 13 bases. The CDR3 spells CASTESRIQETQYF. The CDR3 nucleotides are TGTGCCAGCACCGAATCTCGGATCCAAGAGACCCAGTACTTC.

This clonotype was picked up a small number of times. This rearrangement joins TRBV11-3 to TRBJ2-3; TRBD1 matches at 7 bases. The germline V gene encodes CDR1 SGHNT and CDR2 YENEEA. This CDR3 spans 15 amino acids. Trimming took 5 bases from V and 2 from J; bases not matched to a gene: 7. Here the CDR3 DNA reads TGTGCCAGCAGCAAACGACAGGGATCCACAGATACGCAGTATTTT. Protein sequence: CASSKRQGSTDTQYF.

The V gene is TRBV5-5, the J gene TRBJ2-7; 10 positions match TRBD2. Germline CDR1 is SGHKS and CDR2 is YYEKEE (reference sequence). The CDR3 covers 14 residues. V shed 5 bases and J 0 bases; nucleotides not matched to a gene: 2. The CDR3 DNA is TGTGCCAGCAGTAGCGGGGGGAACTCCTACGAGCAGTACTTC. It codes for CASSSGGNSYEQYF.

This clonotype has a count of ten or more. The chain recombines TRBV12-3 or TRBV12-4 with TRBJ1-1; the D gene is possibly TRBD1 (6 bases). Trimming stripped 6 bases from V and 1 base from J, with 12 bases between. The CDR3 loop spans 14 amino acids. The CDR3 reads CASRVDRENTEAFF. The CDR3 DNA reads TGTGCCAGCAGAGTGGACAGAGAGAACACTGAAGCTTTCTTT.

Note on this clonotype: One end of the junction does not line up with germline, which may come from a read error. J is TRBJ2-3 and V is TRBV12-3 or TRBV12-4; 10 positions match TRBD2. The CDR3 is made up of 16 amino acids. This chain's CDR3 is CASSTSSGGSKDTQYF. In nucleotides, the CDR3 is TGTGCCAGCAGTACCTCTAGCGGGGGCAGCAAAGATACGCAGTATTTC.

With respect to this clonotype: Germline and junction disagree at one end, which may indicate a read error. The chain carries TRBV12-3 or TRBV12-4 and TRBJ2-3; D gene uncertain. The length of the CDR3 is 16 residues. The CDR3 bases are TGTCCCAGCCGCACTACGGGCCTGTGGGCCACAGATACGCAGTACTTT. This sequence encodes CPSRTTGLWATDTQYF.

The chain is built from TRBV7-3 and TRBJ2-2; possibly TRBD2 for D (6 bases). V lost 0 bases and J 2 bases, leaving 10 bases between the germline ends. The CDR3 runs 16 residues. Per the germline V gene, CDR1 is SGHTA and CDR2 is FQGTGA. CDR3 DNA sequence: TGTGCCAGCAGCTTAACGGGGGGATTCAACACCGGGGAGCTGTTTTTT. As protein: CASSLTGGFNTGELFF.

This clonotype has at least ten counts. One end of the junction fails to match germline, which may point to a read error. J is TRBJ1-6 and V is TRBV7-2, with D unresolved. From germline, CDR1 is SGHTA and CDR2 FQGNSA. This CDR3 contains 14 residues. As DNA, the CDR3 is TGTGCCAGCAGGTTAGGAGGCTATAATTCACCCCTCCACTTT. This sequence encodes CASRLGGYNSPLHF.

The J gene is TRBJ2-3, the V gene TRBV7-9, with 7 bases aligning to TRBD2. Germline V lookup: CDR1 SEHNR, CDR2 FQNEAQ (reference sequence). The CDR3 contains 15 residues. Trimming took 5 bases from V and 3 from J; bases not matched to a gene: 8. The CDR3 reads CASSRTGGSTDTQYF. The CDR3 DNA reads TGTGCCAGCAGCCGAACGGGAGGATCAACAGATACGCAGTATTTT.

This chain uses TRBV6-5 with TRBJ2-2; possibly TRBD1 for D (6 bases). The CDR3 consists of 16 residues. Trimming pared 2 bases from V and 2 bases from J, leaving 12 bases between. Germline-derived CDR1 and CDR2 are MNHEY and SVGAGI. The CDR3 loop reads CASSYLGTQNTGELFF. The CDR3 DNA reads TGTGCCAGCAGTTACCTCGGGACACAAAACACCGGGGAGCTGTTTTTT.

The sample holds a few counts of this clonotype. This chain links TRBV18 with TRBJ2-1, with TRBD2 identical over 12 bases. Germline V gene lookup returns CDR1 KGHSH and CDR2 LQKENI. V was clipped by 2 bases and J by 5 bases; unmatched bases: 4. The CDR3 sequence is 16 residues long. CDR3 coding DNA: TGTGCCAGCTCACCAGCTAGCGGGGGGGCTAACAATGAGCAGTTCTTC. Protein product: CASSPASGGANNEQFF.

A few counts support this clonotype. The chain links TRBV20-1 to TRBJ2-1; D may be TRBD2 (6 bases). The CDR3 covers 14 residues. Germline assignment: CDR1 DFQATT and CDR2 SNEGSKA (reference sequence). The ends were cut back, 5 bases at V and 0 bases at J, with 11 bases in the middle. This CDR3 is CSAPPAGSYNEQFF. In nucleotides, the CDR3 is TGCAGTGCTCCACCAGCGGGCTCCTACAATGAGCAGTTCTTC.

Comments on this clonotype: A junction end diverges from the germline sequence, so it may reflect a read error. V and J are TRBV12-3 or TRBV12-4 and TRBJ2-5; tentative D call: TRBD2 (8 bases). CDR3 length: 16 residues. The chain's CDR3 is CASRGTRGRATDTQYF. The DNA for the CDR3 is TGTGCCAGCAGGGGGACTAGGGGGCGGGCCACAGATACCCAGTACTTT.

This clonotype was found a few times. Germline is not matched at one junction end, which may reflect a read error. The chain links TRBV7-6 to TRBJ2-5; 7 positions match TRBD2. CDR3 size: 16 residues. In germline, CDR1 is SGHVS, CDR2 FNYEAQ. This CDR3 is CASGGDGGRGEDTQYF. The CDR3, as DNA: TGTGCCAGCGGGGGGGACGGGGGTCGTGGCGAAGATACCCAGTATTTC.

This clonotype has a count of ten or more. The chain is built from TRBV27 and TRBJ2-3; 8 bases agree with TRBD1. CDR3 length: 15 residues. V shed 2 bases, J shed 4 bases, and the junction held 5 bases outside the gene matches. Germline V gene data show CDR1 as MNHEY and CDR2 as SMNVEV (reference sequence). DNA of the CDR3: TGTGCCAGCAGTTTACAGAGACAGGGGTCAGATACGCAGTATTTT. Protein sequence: CASSLQRQGSDTQYF.

The count of this clonotype is one. This chain uses TRBV7-8 with TRBJ2-4; either TRBD1 or TRBD2 may fit D (5 bases each). The end of the DNA aligns better with TRBJ2-3, so the J call may be wrong. The CDR3 has 12 residues. Germline V gene data show CDR1 as SGHVS and CDR2 as FQNEAQ. The CDR3 region is CAGRRARDIQYF. DNA for the CDR3: TGTGCGGGGCGGCGGGCCAGGGATATTCAGTATTTT.

The table lists this clonotype with many counts. The chain uses TRBV12-3 or TRBV12-4 and TRBJ1-4; no firm D call. V was clipped by 5 bases and J by 3 bases, with 16 bases between them. The CDR3 sequence is 16 residues long. CDR3 nucleotide sequence: TGTGCCAGCAGTGAGAGTTCAGGTGCAGCTAATGAAAAACTGTTTTTT. It codes for CASSESSGAANEKLFF.

The chain employs TRBV6-4 and TRBJ2-4; no reliable D call. Germline-derived CDR1 and CDR2 are MRHNA and SNTAGT. V lost 6 bases and J lost 11, with 11 bases in between. The CDR3 covers 11 residues. The CDR3 DNA follows: TGTGCCAGCAGCCCCTTTAATGTTCAGTACTTC. It is translated as CASSPFNVQYF.

V gene TRBV6-1 combines with J gene TRBJ2-1, with D possibly being TRBD1 or TRBD2 (5 bases each). Looked up from germline, CDR1 is MNHNS and CDR2 is SASEGT. The CDR3 has 13 residues. Trimming cost V 6 bases and J 8 bases, with 14 bases left between them. CDR3 coding DNA: TGTGCCAGCAGCCCAGCCCGGGGCGATGAGCAGTTCTTC. Translating gives CASSPARGDEQFF.

This clonotype was recorded at least ten times. The CDR3 coding sequence is TGTGCCACACAGAACAGTTACTCCTACGAGCAGTACTTC. Protein sequence: CATQNSYSYEQYF. The chain combines TRBV6-5 with TRBJ2-7; no firm D call. Germline-derived CDR1 and CDR2 are MNHEY and SVGAGI. V was clipped by 10 bases and J by 0 bases, with 13 bases between them. This CDR3 contains 13 residues.

The chain recombines TRBV10-3 with TRBJ2-4, with 7 bases that match TRBD2. J gave up 4 bases and V 9 bases, and 6 bases lay outside the gene matches. The germline V gene has CDR1 ENHRY and CDR2 SYGVKD. The CDR3 has 13 residues. CDR3 sequence (DNA): TGTGCCATAGGGAGGGGCCCTAAAAACATTCAGTACTTC. This encodes CAIGRGPKNIQYF.

In this sample, this clonotype turned up once. The chain employs TRBV5-4 and TRBJ1-1, with unresolved D. The V end lost 4 bases, the J end lost 5 bases, and 9 bases lay between the germline ends. CDR1 is SGHNT and CDR2 is YYREEE in the germline V gene (reference sequence). The CDR3 extends over 12 amino acids. CDR3 protein: CASSGSRTEAFF. As DNA, the CDR3 is TGTGCCAGCAGCGGGAGTCGGACTGAAGCTTTCTTT. The variable domain in full, with the rest retrieved from reference TRBV5-4 and TRBJ1-1, is ETGVTQSPTHLIKTRGQQVTLRCSSQSGHNTVSWYQQALGQGPQFIFQYYREEENGRGNFPPRFSGLQFPNYSSELNVNALELDDSALYLCASSGSRTEAFFGQGTRLTVV.

This clonotype was seen a few times. The chain links TRBV5-4 to TRBJ2-1, with 11 bases identical to TRBD2. Germline V CDR1 and CDR2: SGHNT, YYREEE (reference sequence). V gave up 1 base and J gave up 8 bases; unmatched junction bases: 5. CDR3 length: 15 residues. The CDR3 protein is CASSLISGGAHEQFF. In DNA form, the CDR3 reads TGTGCCAGCAGCTTGATTAGCGGGGGGGCCCATGAGCAGTTCTTC.

The V gene is TRBV7-2, the J gene TRBJ2-3; 7 bases fit TRBD1. With the DNA end fitting TRBJ2-2 better, the J assignment may be wrong. The CDR3 loop spans 15 amino acids. CDR1 and CDR2 (germline): SGHTA, FQGNSA. This CDR3 is CASTQDRVNTGTLFF. DNA of the CDR3: TGTGCCAGCACCCAAGACAGGGTGAACACCGGTACGCTGTTTTTT.

This clonotype was counted only a few times. The chain has TRBV24-1 and TRBJ2-1, with D possibly being TRBD1 (5 bases). Trimming pared 3 bases from V and 10 bases from J, leaving 15 bases between. The CDR3 loop spans 14 amino acids. The germline gives CDR1 KGHDR, CDR2 SFDVKD. CDR3 nucleotide sequence: TGTGCCACCAGTGATACAAGGGGCACCTACGAGCAGTTCTTC. Protein sequence: CATSDTRGTYEQFF.

J is TRBJ2-5 and V is TRBV7-6; a possible D gene is TRBD2 (5 bases). The V gene's germline CDR1 is SGHVS and CDR2 FNYEAQ. Trimming took off 11 bases at V and 0 bases at J, with 19 bases between the two ends. The CDR3 is 15 residues long. CDR3 coding DNA: TGTGCCGCGGGCCTCGCCGGCCGTGACCAAGAGACCCAGTACTTC. Amino acid sequence: CAAGLAGRDQETQYF.